This TCR beta chain was profiled in a study of cytomegalovirus exposure and HLA in healthy donors. Note on this clone: What it binds is not known.

Study-level findings and limits: In a later analysis, HLA-C alleles had the fewest associated TCRs, DRB1 alleles the most. A missense DCLRE1C variant was associated with V- and J-gene trimming of TCR beta chains in a later analysis, and an independent cohort replicated the association.

The PCR contained 60 Vbeta and 13 Jbeta primers. Assay used: immunoSEQ multiplex PCR; TCRdb lists only in-frame clones, some missing. Of approximately 70,000 clones in the sample, roughly 68% were seen once. The germline V gene has CDR1 SGHRS and CDR2 YFSETQ. The ends lost 4 bases at V and 3 bases at J; junction bases unmatched: 8. The CDR3 loop spans 15 amino acids. The clonotype originates from a woman in her sixties in good health and CMV-seropositive. The specimen sequenced was PBMCs. The V gene is TRBV5-1, the J gene TRBJ2-7, with 9 positions matching TRBD2. The CDR3 protein is CASSQRLAENYEQYF. The CDR3 coding sequence is TGCGCCAGCAGCCAGAGACTAGCGGAGAACTACGAGCAGTACTTC.